This entry lists 11 T cell receptor beta chains sequenced from one sample in a study of blood T cell repertoires in COVID-19. The repertoire was sequenced with immunoSEQ multiplex PCR; TCRdb's copy has only in-frame clones and lacks some. In the table there are 150,000 or so clones, roughly nine tenths of which are singletons. Material: peripheral blood. The receptors shown here come from a man younger than 35 with COVID-19, enrolled during active disease.

This CDR3 reads CASSPHGGEKLFF. The CDR3 nucleotides are TGTGCCAGCAGCCCCCACGGGGGAGAAAAACTGTTTTTT. The V and J genes are TRBV2 and TRBJ1-4, with a weak D call TRBD1 (5 bases). Looked up from germline, CDR1 is SNHLY and CDR2 is FYNNEI. The CDR3 is 13 residues long. Trimming removed 6 bases at V and 8 bases at J, with 13 bases between.

V is TRBV19 and J is TRBJ2-3; the match to TRBD1 covers 7 bases. Germline CDR1 reads LNHDA; CDR2 reads SQIVND (reference sequence). Trimming at V came to 8 bases and at J to 7 bases, leaving 18 bases not matched to a gene. CDR3 length: 16 amino acids. CDR3 DNA: TGTGCCAGTTCTCCCCCCCGGACAGGAAAAACAAATACGCAGTATTTT. It is translated as CASSPPRTGKTNTQYF.

The chain combines TRBV29-1 with TRBJ1-5; unclear D gene. The length of the CDR3 is 13 residues. Germline V lookup: CDR1 SQVTM, CDR2 ANQGSEA. Trimming shortened V by 8 bases and J by 4 bases, and 15 bases separated the two germline ends. The chain's CDR3 is CSPRRRPNQPQHF. Here the CDR3 DNA reads TGCAGCCCCCGACGGAGGCCGAATCAGCCCCAGCATTTT.

This clone was seen a single time. The chain couples TRBV19 to TRBJ1-5; tentatively, D is TRBD1 (6 bases). Trimming shortened V by 5 bases and J by 0 bases, and 11 bases separated the two germline ends. Germline CDR1 LNHDA, CDR2 SQIVND (reference sequence). This CDR3 has 15 residues. In DNA, the CDR3 is TGTGCCAGTAGTTCGGGGACACATAGCAATCAGCCCCAGCATTTT. Protein product: CASSSGTHSNQPQHF.

This chain links TRBV5-6 with TRBJ2-1; 12 bases map to TRBD2. The V gene's germline CDR1 is SGHDT and CDR2 YYEEEE. The V and J ends lost 0 bases and 8 bases, in that order; junction bases with no gene match: 3. The CDR3 extends over 15 amino acids. CDR3 amino acids: CASSLVLAGGHEQFF. The CDR3 nucleotides read TGTGCCAGCAGCTTGGTCCTAGCGGGAGGGCATGAGCAGTTCTTC.

V is TRBV19 and J is TRBJ1-5; unclear D gene. Looked up from germline, CDR1 is LNHDA and CDR2 is SQIVND (reference sequence). The CDR3 sequence is 13 residues long. V was clipped by 4 bases and J by 5 bases, with 9 bases between them. The CDR3 bases are TGTGCCAGTAGTACGACCGGGGATCAGCCCCAGCATTTT. Translating it yields CASSTTGDQPQHF.

The chain carries TRBV25-1 and TRBJ2-7, with TRBD2 as a possible D gene (5 bases). Germline V CDR1 and CDR2: MGHDK, SYGVNS. Deletions cut 5 bases from V and 2 bases from J, with 10 bases between. This CDR3 is 13 amino acids long. The CDR3 loop is CASSPTGTYEQYF. CDR3 nucleotides: TGTGCCAGCAGTCCCACGGGGACCTACGAGCAGTACTTC.

DNA of the CDR3: TGTGCTAGTGGTTTGGCCCTAGCGGCAGGGATTAACCATGAGCAGTTCTTC. Its protein product is CASGLALAAGINHEQFF. The chain is built from TRBV12-5 and TRBJ2-1; 7 bases line up with TRBD2. This CDR3 region has 17 residues. Germline CDR1 LGHNT, CDR2 FRNRAP. After removal of 1 base from V and 8 bases from J, the junction contained 14 bases not matched to a gene. The full variable domain, its missing parts supplied by reference TRBV12-5 and TRBJ2-1, is DARVTQTPRHKVTEMGQEVTMRCQPILGHNTVFWYRQTMMQGLELLAYFRNRAPLDDSGMPKDRFSAEMPDATLATLKIQPSEPRDSAVYFCASGLALAAGINHEQFFGPGTRLTVL.

The V call is TRBV7-6, the J call TRBJ2-5; possibly TRBD2 for D (5 bases). V lost 5 bases, J lost 2 bases, and 15 bases lay in between. In germline, CDR1 is SGHVS, CDR2 FNYEAQ. The CDR3 loop spans 15 amino acids. The CDR3 loop is CASSRRGSSQETQYF. CDR3 DNA: TGTGCCAGCAGCCGCCGAGGGAGCAGTCAAGAGACCCAGTACTTC.

V gene TRBV27 combines with J gene TRBJ2-7; 11 bases fit TRBD2. V lost 2 bases, J lost 1 base, and 4 bases stayed unmatched. This CDR3 is 16 amino acids long. The germline V gene has CDR1 MNHEY and CDR2 SMNVEV (reference sequence). CDR3 protein: CASSLNSGRVSYEQYF. CDR3 sequence (DNA): TGTGCCAGCAGTTTAAATAGCGGGAGGGTTTCCTACGAGCAGTACTTC.

The rearrangement links TRBV7-6 to TRBJ2-5; 9 bases map to TRBD1. Germline V gene sequence: CDR1 SGHVS, CDR2 FNYEAQ. This CDR3 contains 18 residues. V lost 5 bases, J lost 0 bases, and 13 bases stayed unmatched. CDR3 region: CASSLTRDRAEYQETQYF. The CDR3 DNA reads TGTGCCAGCAGCCTAACCCGGGACAGGGCAGAGTACCAAGAGACCCAGTACTTC.